The source of this TCR beta chain is a study of CD8+ T cells in alopecia areata. This clone has only one observation. Its antigen is undetermined. Study-level points and caveats: Clonality in the scalp and expanded CD8+ clones ranked among the top 100 were significantly decreased by tofacitinib.

RNA was isolated and reverse transcribed to cDNA, the sequencing template. Data came from immunoSEQ multiplex PCR; TCRdb stores just in-frame clones and leaves some out. The sample includes about 110,000 clones, 80% to 85% seen only once; the top ten take around a quarter. Treatment indicated: oral pan-JAK inhibitor, 5-10 mg twice daily. Germline V CDR1 and CDR2: GTSNPN, SVGIG (reference sequence). Losses at the gene ends were 4 bases for V and 7 bases for J; bases not matched to a gene: 6. The CDR3 extends over 13 amino acids. This clonotype was obtained from a human donor with alopecia areata. The source was CD8+ T cells sorted from blood, collected at week 24, from a patient treated with tofacitinib. The chain employs TRBV30 and TRBJ1-4, with 7 bases identical to TRBD1. This chain's CDR3 is CAWTGTDGEKLFF. In DNA, the CDR3 is TGTGCCTGGACCGGGACAGACGGTGAAAAACTGTTTTTT.